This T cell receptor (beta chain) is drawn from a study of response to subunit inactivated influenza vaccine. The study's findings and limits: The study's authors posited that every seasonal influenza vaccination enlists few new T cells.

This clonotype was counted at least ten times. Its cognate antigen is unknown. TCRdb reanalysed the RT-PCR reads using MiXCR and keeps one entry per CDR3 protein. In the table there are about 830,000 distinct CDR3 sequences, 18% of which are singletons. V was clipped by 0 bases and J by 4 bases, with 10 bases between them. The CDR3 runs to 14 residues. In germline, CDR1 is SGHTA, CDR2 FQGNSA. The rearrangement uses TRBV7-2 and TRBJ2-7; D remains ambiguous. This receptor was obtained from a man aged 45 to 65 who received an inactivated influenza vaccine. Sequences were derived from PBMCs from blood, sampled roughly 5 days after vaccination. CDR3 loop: CASSLAGTGYEQYF. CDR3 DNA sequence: TGTGCCAGCAGCTTAGCCGGCACCGGTTACGAGCAGTACTTC.